These T cell receptor beta chains were read from a single sample in a study of Siglec-9 on CD8 T cells in melanoma. Clones were read by immunoSEQ multiplex PCR, and TCRdb kept only the in-frame ones, dropping some. The sample holds around 39,000 clones, about four fifths seen once. Sequenced material: Siglec-9- CD8+ T cells sorted from blood. The origin of the receptors is a human donor in good health. CDR3s include the opening cysteine and the closing phenylalanine or tryptophan. The D gene is left open where the match is weak. Clone size is stated in some rows and not others, as once, few, many or a class when expanded.

abundance	v_gene	j_gene	len	d_gene	CDR3aa	CDR3nt
NA	TRBV7-9	TRBJ2-7	15	TRBD2	CASSLGMGSGHEQYF	TGTGCCAGCAGCTTAGGTATGGGTAGCGGGCACGAGCAGTACTTC
NA	TRBV29-1	TRBJ2-7	11	NA	CSVEVFYEQYF	TGCAGCGTTGAAGTTTTCTACGAGCAGTACTTC
NA	TRBV5-6	TRBJ2-7	13	NA	CASSLGGPAEQYF	TGTGCCAGCAGCTTGGGTGGTCCCGCCGAGCAGTACTTC
NA	TRBV4-1	TRBJ2-3	18	NA	CASSQLTTPLPSTDTQYF	TGCGCCAGCAGCCAACTTACGACTCCCCTACCTAGCACAGATACGCAGTATTTT
once	TRBV11-2	TRBJ2-1	17	TRBD2	CATATSGRASSYNEQFF	TGTGCCACCGCGACTAGCGGGAGAGCGAGCTCCTACAATGAGCAGTTCTTC
NA	TRBV27	TRBJ1-2	15	NA	CASSPEGVANYGYTF	TGTGCCAGCAGTCCCGAGGGGGTGGCTAACTATGGCTACACCTTC
NA	TRBV19	TRBJ2-4	16	NA	CASRSSEGLAKNIQYF	TGTGCCAGTAGGAGTTCCGAGGGGTTAGCCAAAAACATTCAGTACTTC
NA	TRBV19	TRBJ1-5	15	NA	CASSIITGAGQPQHF	TGTGCCAGTAGTATTATTACGGGGGCCGGGCAGCCCCAGCATTTT
NA	TRBV13	TRBJ1-1	12	NA	CASSLGDGEAFF	TGTGCCAGCAGCTTAGGGGACGGTGAAGCTTTCTTT
NA	TRBV4-1	TRBJ2-7	14	NA	CASSQYHTSYEQYF	TGCGCCAGCAGCCAATATCACACCTCCTACGAGCAGTACTTC
NA	TRBV9	TRBJ2-2	13	NA	CASSPGGQAKLFF	TGTGCCAGCAGCCCCGGGGGTCAGGCAAAGCTGTTTTTT
NA	TRBV7-9	TRBJ2-1	15	TRBD1	CASSLSLQGAGEQFF	TGTGCCAGCAGCCTTTCCCTTCAGGGGGCGGGTGAGCAGTTCTTC
NA	TRBV29-1	TRBJ2-7	13	NA	CSVEDGALSEQYF	TGCAGCGTTGAAGATGGGGCGTTGAGTGAGCAGTACTTC
once	TRBV30	TRBJ2-7	12	NA	CAWSVPRDEQYF	TGTGCCTGGAGTGTTCCCCGGGACGAGCAGTACTTC
NA	TRBV5-1	TRBJ1-3	15	NA	CASSLEDPTGNTIYF	TGCGCCAGCAGCCTCGAGGACCCGACTGGAAACACCATATATTTT
NA	TRBV7-8	TRBJ2-2	17	NA	CASSLEGRLVSTGELFF	TGTGCCAGCAGCTTAGAGGGACGACTAGTTTCAACCGGGGAGCTGTTTTTT
NA	TRBV28	TRBJ2-7	17	TRBD2	CASSLSGGWLADYEQYF	TGTGCCAGCAGTTTATCGGGAGGTTGGCTAGCGGACTACGAGCAGTACTTC
NA	TRBV2	TRBJ2-3	15	TRBD1	CASSDRGLGTDTQYF	TGTGCCAGCAGTGACAGGGGGCTTGGGACAGATACGCAGTATTTT
NA	TRBV9	TRBJ2-5	15	NA	CASSGPSGVIETQYF	TGTGCCAGCAGCGGCCCGTCAGGGGTAATTGAGACCCAGTACTTC
few	TRBV6-4	TRBJ1-2	16	NA	CASSDSSQGDTNGYTF	TGTGCCAGCAGTGACTCGAGCCAGGGCGACACCAATGGCTACACCTTC
once	TRBV7-6	TRBJ2-7	18	NA	CASSSNGISGDLSYEQYF	TGTGCCAGCAGCTCAAACGGGATCTCAGGGGATCTTTCCTACGAGCAGTACTTC
few	TRBV18	TRBJ1-1	13	NA	CASSPPLNTEAFF	TGTGCCAGCTCACCACCATTGAACACTGAAGCTTTCTTT
NA	TRBV11-3	TRBJ1-1	14	NA	CASSPRLMNTEAFF	TGTGCCAGCAGCCCCCGGCTGATGAACACTGAAGCTTTCTTT
once	TRBV27	TRBJ2-3	13	NA	CASRQGQTDTQYF	TGTGCCAGCAGACAGGGTCAAACAGATACGCAGTATTTT
NA	TRBV15	TRBJ2-3	14	TRBD1	CATSSKGGPDTQYF	TGTGCCACCAGCAGCAAAGGGGGCCCAGATACGCAGTATTTT
NA	TRBV7-9	TRBJ2-3	16	TRBD2	CASSLVVRGGTDTQYF	TGTGCCAGCAGCTTAGTGGTGCGGGGGGGCACAGATACGCAGTATTTT
NA	TRBV2	TRBJ2-4	12	NA	CASSEVTRGPDF	TGTGCCAGCAGTGAAGTGACCAGGGGACCGGACTTC
once	TRBV27	TRBJ2-1	15	TRBD2	CASSSSGGAYNEQFF	TGTGCCAGCAGTTCAAGCGGGGGGGCGTACAATGAGCAGTTCTTC
NA	TRBV19	TRBJ2-3	16	TRBD1	CASSSSDRGRVDTQYF	TGTGCCAGTAGTTCTTCGGACAGGGGGCGGGTAGATACGCAGTATTTT
NA	TRBV6-5	TRBJ2-1	15	NA	CASSDIPSSYNEQFF	TGTGCCAGCTCCGACATCCCGAGCTCCTACAATGAGCAGTTCTTC
NA	TRBV2	TRBJ1-3	15	TRBD1	CASSDTGARGNTIYF	TGTGCCAGCAGTGATACAGGGGCGAGGGGAAACACCATATATTTT
NA	TRBV30	TRBJ2-2	15	TRBD1	CAWSMDRAVTGELFF	TGTGCCTGGAGCATGGACAGGGCGGTAACCGGGGAGCTGTTTTTT
NA	TRBV7-8	TRBJ1-5	19	NA	CASSFEHGTSSVSNQPQHF	TGTGCCAGCAGCTTTGAACATGGGACATCTTCCGTATCTAATCAGCCCCAGCATTTT
NA	TRBV7-9	TRBJ2-3	14	NA	CASSLAGPGDTQYF	TGTGCCAGCAGCTTAGCGGGACCTGGAGATACGCAGTATTTT
NA	TRBV14	TRBJ2-3	13	NA	CASSWMGADTQYF	TGTGCCAGCAGCTGGATGGGCGCAGATACGCAGTATTTT
NA	TRBV6-1	TRBJ2-2	15	NA	CASSDGTEITGELFF	TGTGCCAGCAGTGACGGGACGGAGATAACCGGGGAGCTGTTTTTT
few	TRBV19	TRBJ1-5	15	NA	CASSTGHYSNQPQHF	TGTGCCAGTAGTACGGGACACTATAGCAATCAGCCCCAGCATTTT
NA	TRBV28	TRBJ2-7	10	NA	CASGKPRSYF	TGTGCCAGCGGCAAACCCAGGTCGTACTTC
NA	TRBV11-3	TRBJ2-7	15	NA	CASSFYPGPSYEQYF	TGTGCCAGCAGCTTTTACCCAGGGCCTTCCTACGAGCAGTACTTC
NA	TRBV13	TRBJ1-1	14	NA	CASSLWAGRTEAFF	TGTGCCAGCAGCTTATGGGCAGGCCGGACTGAAGCTTTCTTT
few	TRBV7-2	TRBJ1-6	17	NA	CASSSDGPPGYNSPLHF	TGTGCCAGCAGCTCAGATGGCCCCCCTGGGTATAATTCACCCCTCCACTTT
NA	TRBV4-2	TRBJ2-4	14	TRBD1	CASSPGTGGNIQYF	TGTGCCAGCAGCCCTGGGACAGGGGGAAACATTCAGTACTTC
once	TRBV5-1	TRBJ1-1	16	NA	CASSLAPRDSNTEAFF	TGCGCCAGCAGCTTGGCTCCTCGGGATTCGAACACTGAAGCTTTCTTT
NA	TRBV30	TRBJ1-2	14	NA	CAWGPGRSNYGYTF	TGTGCCTGGGGGCCGGGCAGATCCAACTATGGCTACACCTTC
NA	TRBV21-1	TRBJ1-2	14	NA	CASSPFGLLYGYTF	TGTGCCAGCAGCCCTTTTGGACTCCTCTATGGCTACACCTTC
NA	TRBV1	TRBJ1-6	16	NA	CTSSQTPGVEGSPLHF	TGCACCAGCAGCCAGACCCCAGGCGTGGAGGGGTCACCCCTCCACTTT
once	TRBV27	TRBJ2-1	15	TRBD2	CASSLGLAGSHEQFF	TGTGCCAGCAGTTTAGGGCTAGCGGGGAGCCATGAGCAGTTCTTC
NA	TRBV9	TRBJ2-6	13	NA	CASRSSGANVLTF	TGTGCCAGCCGTTCCTCTGGGGCCAACGTCCTGACTTTC
medium-sized	TRBV9	TRBJ2-7	13	TRBD1	CASSSGTGYEQYF	TGTGCCAGCAGCAGCGGGACAGGGTACGAGCAGTACTTC
NA	TRBV30	TRBJ2-3	13	NA	CAWRGASPDTQYF	TGTGCCTGGAGAGGGGCCTCCCCAGATACGCAGTATTTT
NA	TRBV6-4	TRBJ1-2	13	NA	CASSDGSVGGYTF	TGTGCCAGCAGTGACGGGTCAGTCGGTGGCTACACCTTC
once	TRBV7-3	TRBJ2-1	12	NA	CASSLSVGEQFF	TGTGCCAGCAGCTTATCCGTTGGTGAGCAGTTCTTC
NA	TRBV5-5	TRBJ1-6	13	NA	CASSRRGNSPLHF	TGTGCCAGCAGCCGGAGGGGAAATTCACCCCTCCACTTT
NA	TRBV29-1	TRBJ1-1	13	NA	CSVEGGARTEAFF	TGCAGCGTTGAAGGGGGGGCGAGGACTGAAGCTTTCTTT
NA	TRBV10-3	TRBJ1-2	12	TRBD1	CAISTGGEGYTF	TGTGCCATCAGCACAGGGGGCGAAGGCTACACCTTC
NA	TRBV7-3	TRBJ1-1	11	NA	CASSQNTEAFF	TGTGCCAGCAGCCAGAACACTGAAGCTTTCTTT
NA	TRBV19	TRBJ2-7	15	TRBD2	CASSGFSGGIPEQYF	TGTGCCAGTAGTGGATTTAGCGGGGGGATACCCGAGCAGTACTTC
NA	TRBV7-9	TRBJ2-5	17	TRBD2	CASSLVREREGQETQYF	TGTGCCAGCAGCTTAGTAAGGGAGCGGGAGGGACAAGAGACCCAGTACTTC